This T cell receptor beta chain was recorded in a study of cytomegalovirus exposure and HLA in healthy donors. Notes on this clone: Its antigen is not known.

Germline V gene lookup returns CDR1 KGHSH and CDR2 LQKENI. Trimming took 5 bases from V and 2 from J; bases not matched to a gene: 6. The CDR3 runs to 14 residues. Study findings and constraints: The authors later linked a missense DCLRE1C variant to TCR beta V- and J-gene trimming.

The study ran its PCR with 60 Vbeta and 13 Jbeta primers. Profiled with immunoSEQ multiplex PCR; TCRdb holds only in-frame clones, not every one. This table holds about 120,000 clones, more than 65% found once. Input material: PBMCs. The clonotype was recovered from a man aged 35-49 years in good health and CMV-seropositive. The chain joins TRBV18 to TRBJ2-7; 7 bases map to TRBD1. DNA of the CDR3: TGTGCCAGCTCAAAAAGGGACAGACCCTACGAGCAGTACTTC. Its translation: CASSKRDRPYEQYF.